Each of the 27 T cell receptor beta chains below was sequenced from the same sample in a study of immune characterization of retroperitoneal liposarcoma. TCRdb used MiXCR to reprocess the PCR reads, holding one entry per CDR3 protein. The sample lists around 12,000 distinct CDR3 sequences, less than 55% occurring once. The specimen was tumor tissue. The receptor source for this set is a female donor with retroperitoneal liposarcoma.

The J gene is TRBJ1-5, the V gene TRBV4-3; TRBD1 agrees at 9 bases. J lost 2 bases, V lost 1 base, and 12 bases had no gene match. CDR3 length: 19 residues. Germline V gene lookup returns CDR1 LGHNA and CDR2 YSLEER. The DNA for the CDR3 is TGCGCCAGCAGCCAAGGAGGCAGGCGGGGGACAGGGCGCAATCAGCCCCAGCATTTT. Protein product: CASSQGGRRGTGRNQPQHF.

The chain couples TRBV6-6 to TRBJ2-3; 10 bases match TRBD2. The CDR3 spans 13 residues. V lost 8 bases, J lost 3 bases, and 2 bases stayed unmatched. Germline CDR1 MNHNY, CDR2 SVGAGI (reference sequence). CDR3 sequence (DNA): TGTGCCAGCGGACTAGCGGAAACAGATACGCAGTATTTT. Translating it yields CASGLAETDTQYF.

The chain carries TRBV28 and TRBJ2-2, with 10 bases fitting TRBD1. The CDR3 totals 15 residues. With V trimmed by 6 bases and J by 6 bases, 7 bases remained unmatched. Germline V gene sequence: CDR1 MDHEN, CDR2 SYDVKM. The CDR3: CASSMTGGPPGELFF. CDR3 DNA sequence: TGTGCCAGCAGCATGACAGGGGGCCCCCCCGGGGAGCTGTTTTTT.

The genes are TRBV7-2 and TRBJ2-3; possible D gene TRBD2, 6 bases. This CDR3 has 13 amino acids. CDR1 is SGHTA and CDR2 is FQGNSA in the germline V gene. Deletions cut 1 base from V and 5 bases from J, with 7 bases between. CDR3 region: CASSLGGLDTQYF. DNA for the CDR3: TGTGCCAGCAGCTTAGGGGGACTAGATACGCAGTATTTT.

This clonotype was observed a handful of times. This chain connects TRBV6-4 to TRBJ2-3, with D tentatively TRBD1 (5 bases). The CDR3 runs to 14 residues. CDR1 MRHNA and CDR2 SNTAGT come from the germline V gene. V dropped 3 bases and J dropped 6 bases, with 13 bases sitting between them. CDR3 loop: CASSEGLVSDTQYF. The CDR3 DNA reads TGTGCCAGCAGTGAGGGGCTAGTTTCGGATACGCAGTATTTT.

This clonotype was picked up a small number of times. The rearrangement uses TRBV27 and TRBJ2-2; maybe TRBD2 (5 bases). The CDR3 has 17 amino acids. Germline V gives CDR1 MNHEY, CDR2 SMNVEV (reference sequence). V gave up 6 bases and J gave up 7 bases, with 24 bases separating them. CDR3 coding DNA: TGTGCCAGCAGCCCCAATAGCGAACTCTACACTGGCGGGGAGCTGTTTTTT. Amino acids: CASSPNSELYTGGELFF.

This clonotype has a handful of counts. The chain uses TRBV6-1 and TRBJ2-3, with 11 nucleotides matching TRBD2. V lost 7 bases to trimming and J lost 4 bases; unmatched junction nucleotides: 1. The CDR3 covers 13 residues. Germline-derived CDR1 and CDR2 are MNHNS and SASEGT. The CDR3 DNA follows: TGTGCCAGCATAGCGGGGGGGGCAGATACGCAGTATTTT. It specifies CASIAGGADTQYF.

The chain joins TRBV6-1 to TRBJ2-7; D may be TRBD2 (6 bases). V was pared by 8 bases and J by 3 bases, with 14 bases between. Looked up from germline, CDR1 is MNHNS and CDR2 is SASEGT. The length of the CDR3 is 13 residues. In DNA form, the CDR3 reads TGTGCCAGCCGCGGGACTGACAACTACGAGCAGTACTTC. Translated: CASRGTDNYEQYF.

The chain is built from TRBV27 and TRBJ2-1; 7 positions agree with TRBD2. Trimming at V came to 10 bases and at J to 9 bases, leaving 12 bases not matched to a gene. This CDR3 contains 13 residues. The germline V gene encodes CDR1 MNHEY and CDR2 SMNVEV (reference sequence). The CDR3 DNA reads TGTGCCACACTCGGGGAGGGCCGTAGTGAGCAGTTCTTC. This gives the protein CATLGEGRSEQFF.

The V gene is TRBV10-1, the J gene TRBJ2-3; 10 nucleotides agree with TRBD2. V lost 5 bases to trimming and J lost 3 bases; unmatched junction nucleotides: 8. CDR1 and CDR2 (germline): WNHNN, SYGVQD (reference sequence). CDR3 length: 16 amino acids. In nucleotides, the CDR3 is TGCGCCAGCAGTCCTTGGGTAGCGGGAGGTACAGATACGCAGTATTTT. Amino acid sequence: CASSPWVAGGTDTQYF.

This clonotype is classed as medium-sized. This chain joins TRBV6-1 and TRBJ2-1, with TRBD2 matching 7 bases. The CDR3 consists of 14 residues. The J segment lost 3 bases and the V segment lost 5 bases, leaving 4 bases of the junction unmatched. Per the germline V gene, CDR1 is MNHNS and CDR2 is SASEGT. CDR3 residues: CASSRDYFYNEQFF. The DNA of the CDR3 is TGTGCCAGCAGTCGGGACTACTTCTACAATGAGCAGTTCTTC.

The chain joins TRBV4-3 to TRBJ2-3; tentative D call: TRBD2 (6 bases). CDR3 length: 14 residues. Germline CDR1 reads LGHNA; CDR2 reads YSLEER. V dropped 5 bases and J dropped 2 bases, with 11 bases sitting between them. CDR3 protein: CASSLGLNTDTQYF. In nucleotides, the CDR3 is TGCGCCAGCAGCTTGGGACTGAACACAGATACGCAGTATTTT.

The rearrangement joins TRBV6-8 to TRBJ2-3; 11 nucleotides line up with TRBD2. Trimming at V came to 5 bases and at J to 2 bases, leaving 12 bases not matched to a gene. The CDR3 loop spans 18 amino acids. Germline lookup yields CDR1 MNHGY and CDR2 SAAAGT. CDR3 coding DNA: TGTGCCAGCAGTACACTAGCGGGAGCCCCTGAGTTCACAGATACGCAGTATTTT. Its protein product is CASSTLAGAPEFTDTQYF.

The chain has TRBV6-5 and TRBJ1-2; the D is unclear. Germline-derived CDR1 and CDR2 are MNHEY and SVGAGI. Trimming took 5 bases from V and 4 from J, leaving 20 bases between them. The CDR3 contains 16 residues. CDR3 nucleotide sequence: TGTGCCAGCAGTGAAATGTCGGCGAGCCTCTCCTATGGCTACACCTTC. Its translation: CASSEMSASLSYGYTF.

This sequence joins TRBV6-6 and TRBJ2-1; D uncertain. The J call is doubtful: the DNA matches TRBJ2-7 better. Looked up from germline, CDR1 is MNHNY and CDR2 is SVGAGI (reference sequence). The CDR3 contains 14 residues. Here the CDR3 reads CASSYLWSSYEQYF. The CDR3 DNA reads TGTGCCAGCAGTTACCTGTGGAGCTCCTACGAGCAGTACTTC.

CDR3 amino acids: CASRRLTNTEAFF. The CDR3 DNA sequence: TGCGCCAGCAGGCGTTTGACGAACACTGAAGCTTTCTTT. The rearrangement uses TRBV10-2 and TRBJ1-1; D remains unclear. Germline V gene lookup returns CDR1 WSHSY and CDR2 SAAADI. CDR3 size: 13 residues. The germline V and J ends were trimmed by 6 bases and 1 base, with 9 bases remaining between them.

The V gene is TRBV11-2, the J gene TRBJ2-1, with 8 bases matching TRBD2. The CDR3 totals 17 residues. V dropped 1 base and J dropped 5; count of bases not matched to a gene: 10. CDR1 and CDR2 from the germline V gene are SGHAT and FQNNGV. The CDR3 DNA is TGTGCCAGCAGCTTAGGGTTAGGGACTAGGACCGACAATGAGCAGTTCTTC. Translation: CASSLGLGTRTDNEQFF.

The genes are TRBV27 and TRBJ2-5, with 13 bases matching TRBD2. Judging by the DNA end, TRBJ2-7 fits better; the J call may be wrong. Germline values: CDR1 MNHEY, CDR2 SMNVEV (reference sequence). The CDR3 has 15 amino acids. The CDR3 DNA sequence: TGTGCCAGCAGTCGGCGACTAGCGGGAGGAGACGAGCAGTACTTC. Encoded protein: CASSRRLAGGDEQYF.

The chain carries TRBV27 and TRBJ2-5, with TRBD2 identical over 9 bases. CDR3 length: 14 amino acids. Per germline, CDR1 MNHEY and CDR2 SMNVEV (reference sequence). The V gene end was trimmed by 2 bases and the J gene end by 11 bases; junction bases not matched to a gene: 9. CDR3 sequence reads: CASSLSIRGGEQYF. The CDR3 bases are TGTGCCAGCAGTTTAAGTATACGCGGGGGGGAGCAGTACTTC.

This clonotype was seen ten or more times. This chain links TRBV7-9 with TRBJ2-7; 13 bases fit TRBD2. Trimming at V came to 5 bases and at J to 3 bases, leaving 1 base not matched to a gene. CDR1 and CDR2 from the germline V gene are SEHNR and FQNEAQ (reference sequence). The CDR3 totals 14 residues. The CDR3 loop reads CASSRTSGSYEQYF. The CDR3 DNA reads TGTGCCAGCAGCCGGACTAGCGGGAGCTACGAGCAGTACTTC.

This clonotype was detected only a few times. This chain joins TRBV12-3 or TRBV12-4 and TRBJ2-1, with D possibly TRBD1 on 5 matching bases. This CDR3 has 13 residues. Trimming shortened V by 10 bases and J by 10 bases, and 20 bases separated the two germline ends. In DNA, the CDR3 is TGTGCCACCGCCCAGACGACAGTCTACGAGCAGTTCTTC. It encodes CATAQTTVYEQFF.

The chain couples TRBV4-2 to TRBJ2-7, with 10 positions matching TRBD2. The DNA end is more similar to TRBJ2-5, so the J call may be wrong. CDR3 length: 15 residues. The germline CDR1 and CDR2 sequences are LGHNA and YNFKEQ. In DNA form, the CDR3 reads TGTGCCAGCAGCCCCCGGACTAGCGGTGAAGAGACCCAGTACTTC. It specifies CASSPRTSGEETQYF.

V is TRBV4-1 and J is TRBJ2-5; TRBD2 might be the D (7 bases). CDR1 and CDR2 (germline): MGHRA, YSYEKL. This CDR3 has 15 residues. Trimming took off 0 bases at V and 5 bases at J, with 13 bases between the two ends. This chain's CDR3 is CASSQDRGGGETQYF. The DNA of the CDR3 is TGCGCCAGCAGCCAAGATAGGGGGGGGGGCGAGACCCAGTACTTC.

This clonotype was counted between two and nine times. V and J are TRBV6-1 and TRBJ2-5, with D possibly being TRBD2 (5 bases). The DNA end is a closer match to TRBJ2-7, so the J assignment may be wrong. This CDR3 is 15 amino acids long. Germline V lookup: CDR1 MNHNS, CDR2 SASEGT. CDR3 nucleotide sequence: TGTGCCAGCAGTGAAGGCGGGCAGGAATACTACGAGCAGTACTTC. Translating it yields CASSEGGQEYYEQYF.

The chain joins TRBV27 to TRBJ2-3; no clear D. The CDR3 is 13 amino acids. V shed 6 bases and J shed 4 bases, with 11 bases lying between them. CDR1 MNHEY and CDR2 SMNVEV come from the germline V gene (reference sequence). CDR3 in DNA: TGTGCCAGCAGCCTACTTGACGCAGATACGCAGTATTTT. It is translated as CASSLLDADTQYF.

Regarding this clonotype: At one boundary the junction diverges from the germline segment, which might be a read error. The rearrangement uses TRBV6-1 and TRBJ2-7, with TRBD1 matching over 10 bases. Germline V gives CDR1 MNHNS, CDR2 SASEGT. The CDR3 is 16 amino acids. The CDR3 loop reads CASGDDRGQGSNEQYF. The CDR3 nucleotides read TGTGCCAGCGGTGACGACCGGGGACAGGGGTCCAACGAGCAGTACTTC.

This clonotype is large (0.1 to 1%) in the sample. This chain uses TRBV12-3 or TRBV12-4 with TRBJ2-1; TRBD1 is a possible D gene (5 bases). The V end was cut by 5 bases, the J end by 5 bases, with 16 bases between. CDR3 size: 15 residues. CDR3 nucleotide sequence: TGTGCCAGCAGTCTAGGGGTCAGCCACGACAATGAGCAGTTCTTC. Encoded protein: CASSLGVSHDNEQFF.